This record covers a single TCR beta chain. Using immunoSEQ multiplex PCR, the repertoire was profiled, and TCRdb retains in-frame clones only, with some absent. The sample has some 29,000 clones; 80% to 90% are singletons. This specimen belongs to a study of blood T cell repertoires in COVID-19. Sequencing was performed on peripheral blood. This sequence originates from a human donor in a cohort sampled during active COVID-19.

CDR3 loop: CASSREGVTDPRGYTF. The DNA for the CDR3 is TGTGCCAGCAGCCGCGAGGGGGTCACCGACCCTAGAGGCTACACCTTC. This chain joins TRBV4-2 and TRBJ1-2; D possibly corresponds to TRBD1 (6 bases). The CDR3 extends over 16 amino acids. V lost 4 bases and J lost 8, with 23 bases in between. Germline values: CDR1 LGHNA, CDR2 YNFKEQ.